The sequence of this T cell receptor (beta chain) was determined in a study of CD4 T cells in relation to SARS-CoV-2 and coronaviruses. Study details: Controls used an HIV-1 Nef peptide pool or no peptide. The restricting HLA molecule for shared crossreactive spike epitopes was mapped. Study-wide results and caveats: In around 63% of donors, memory CD4+ clonotypes crossrecognized SARS-CoV-2 and at least one common cold coronavirus spike.

Worth noting for this clone: Its antigen is currently unknown.

Only in-frame clones appear in the TCRdb table, and some are missing; sequencing was by immunoSEQ multiplex PCR. Of tens of thousands of clones in the sample, about 78% were seen once. The unexposed donors gave CD4+ T cells in 2011-2018, prior to COVID-19. After about 10 days of culture, CD4+ T cells were isolated. Cells permitting, SARS-CoV-2 S/N and four cold-coronavirus spikes were tested on unexposed-donor CD4+ T cells. From germline, CDR1 is LNHDA and CDR2 SQIVND (reference sequence). The CDR3 covers 13 residues. V lost 7 bases and J 2 bases, leaving 11 bases between the germline ends. Specimen: CD4+ T cells from PBMCs, cultured in vitro. This clonotype was sampled from a human donor in good health. The chain is built from TRBV19 and TRBJ1-2; TRBD1 might be the D (6 bases). CDR3 residues: CASTLDRNYGYTF. In DNA form, the CDR3 reads TGTGCCAGTACGTTAGACAGGAACTATGGCTACACCTTC.